These T cell receptor beta chains were read from a single sample in a study of T cell responses to AZD1222 COVID-19 vaccine. Sequencing was performed with immunoSEQ multiplex PCR; in TCRdb, only in-frame clones are kept and a portion is missing. The sample includes tens of thousands of clones, roughly nine tenths of them seen just once. Sequencing used peripheral blood, obtained 28 days after the second AZD1222 dose. The receptors stem from an adult who received the AZD1222 COVID-19 vaccine. Both conserved end residues are part of each CDR3. The order of the fields is CDR3 length, clone size, D gene, J gene, V gene, CDR3 protein, CDR3 DNA. A D gene is named only where the DNA matches it firmly. Where a row states a size, it is once, few, many or the class of an expanded clone; other rows omit it.

CDR3 length: 13
clone size: .
D gene: .
J gene: TRBJ2-3
V gene: TRBV7-2
CDR3 protein: CASSLASTDTQYF
CDR3 DNA: TGTGCCAGCAGCTTAGCGAGCACAGATACGCAGTATTTT

CDR3 length: 15
clone size: .
D gene: TRBD1
J gene: TRBJ1-2
V gene: TRBV3-1/TRBV3-2
CDR3 protein: CASSPKSRTGSGYTF
CDR3 DNA: TGTGCCAGCAGCCCCAAATCCCGGACAGGGTCCGGCTACACCTTC

CDR3 length: 18
clone size: .
D gene: .
J gene: TRBJ2-6
V gene: TRBV18
CDR3 protein: CASSPRVTGPSGANVLTF
CDR3 DNA: TGTGCCAGCTCACCACGTGTAACAGGCCCGAGTGGGGCCAACGTCCTGACTTTC

CDR3 length: 15
clone size: .
D gene: TRBD1
J gene: TRBJ1-2
V gene: TRBV5-1
CDR3 protein: CASSLPTQGGGGYTF
CDR3 DNA: TGCGCCAGCAGCCTGCCGACACAGGGGGGCGGTGGCTACACCTTC

CDR3 length: 18
clone size: .
D gene: TRBD2
J gene: TRBJ2-3
V gene: TRBV6-2/TRBV6-3
CDR3 protein: CASSTRRLAYEPTDTQYF
CDR3 DNA: TGTGCCAGCAGTACCCGTCGACTAGCGTACGAGCCGACAGATACGCAGTATTTT

CDR3 length: 15
clone size: once
D gene: .
J gene: TRBJ1-1
V gene: TRBV4-1
CDR3 protein: CASSLSDSLNTEAFF
CDR3 DNA: TGCGCCAGCAGCCTATCGGACAGTCTTAACACTGAAGCTTTCTTT

CDR3 length: 15
clone size: .
D gene: TRBD1
J gene: TRBJ2-2
V gene: TRBV24-1
CDR3 protein: CATSDPGTAAGELFF
CDR3 DNA: TGTGCCACCAGTGACCCTGGGACAGCCGCCGGGGAGCTGTTTTTT

CDR3 length: 15
clone size: .
D gene: .
J gene: TRBJ1-6
V gene: TRBV6-5
CDR3 protein: CASSAHGRDNSPLHF
CDR3 DNA: TGTGCCAGCAGCGCTCACGGACGGGATAATTCACCCCTCCACTTT

CDR3 length: 15
clone size: .
D gene: TRBD1
J gene: TRBJ1-5
V gene: TRBV19
CDR3 protein: CASRAEGAGNQPQHF
CDR3 DNA: TGTGCCAGTAGGGCGGAGGGGGCGGGCAATCAGCCCCAGCATTTT

CDR3 length: 13
clone size: .
D gene: .
J gene: TRBJ2-5
V gene: TRBV20-1
CDR3 protein: CSASHPSVETQYF
CDR3 DNA: TGCAGTGCTAGTCATCCGTCGGTGGAGACCCAGTACTTC